The text below deals with one T cell receptor beta chain. CDR3 length equals 15 residues. With 9 bases removed from V and 7 bases from J, the gap between germline ends came to 21 bases. In germline, CDR1 is LNHDA, CDR2 SQIVND (reference sequence). Amplification of TCR beta CDR3 regions used RNA as the template. The TCR CDR3 was amplified in a first-round RT-PCR using the HTBI primer set. MiXCR was run by TCRdb on the multiplex PCR reads, yielding one entry per CDR3 protein. The table records about 540,000 distinct CDR3 sequences, roughly 50% of them present only once. This record belongs to a study of T cells in Graves' hyperthyroidism and ophthalmopathy.

The receptor was derived from a young woman with Graves' hyperthyroidism. V and J are TRBV19 and TRBJ2-2; D might be TRBD2 (6 bases). Source material: peripheral blood or thyroid tissue (not recorded which). DNA for the CDR3: TGTGCCAGCAGTCCCCCTCTAGCGAAAAACGGGGAGCTGTTTTTT. It specifies CASSPPLAKNGELFF.